This is a list of T cell receptor beta chains from one sample in a study of blood T cell repertoires in COVID-19. Libraries were prepared by immunoSEQ multiplex PCR; TCRdb keeps only in-frame clonotypes and omits some of them. The repertoire holds about 300,000 clones, with 75% to 90% as singletons. Input material: PBMCs or T cells enriched from blood (not recorded which). Every receptor here comes from a woman aged 50 to 60 who had recovered from COVID-19. Both conserved end residues are part of each CDR3. The D gene is left open where the match is weak. Not all rows give a size; the values are once, few, many and, for expanded clones, a class.

j_call: TRBJ2-3
clone_size: -
d_call: TRBD2
v_call: TRBV13
cdr3_nt: TGTGCCAGCAGCGCGGGACTAGCGGGGGGGGGAGGCACAGATACGCAGTATTTT
cdr3_aa: CASSAGLAGGGGTDTQYF

j_call: TRBJ2-1
clone_size: -
d_call: TRBD1
v_call: TRBV30
cdr3_nt: TGTGCCTGTGAACCGGGACAGGGGAATGAGCAGTTCTTC
cdr3_aa: CACEPGQGNEQFF

j_call: TRBJ2-1
clone_size: few
d_call: -
v_call: TRBV11-2
cdr3_nt: TGTGCCAGCAGCTCCCGGGGGGCTGGCCCCTACAATGAGCAGTTCTTC
cdr3_aa: CASSSRGAGPYNEQFF

j_call: TRBJ2-1
clone_size: -
d_call: TRBD2
v_call: TRBV27
cdr3_nt: TGTGCCAGCCTACCCGCGGTAGCGGGAGGCAATGAGCAGTTCTTC
cdr3_aa: CASLPAVAGGNEQFF

j_call: TRBJ1-2
clone_size: -
d_call: -
v_call: TRBV28
cdr3_nt: TGTGCCAGCAGTCGGGGGGGGCTCTATGGCTACACCTTC
cdr3_aa: CASSRGGLYGYTF

j_call: TRBJ2-1
clone_size: -
d_call: TRBD2
v_call: TRBV27
cdr3_nt: TGTGCCAGCAGTTTAAGAACTAGCGGGGTAAGAAGTGAGCAGTTCTTC
cdr3_aa: CASSLRTSGVRSEQFF

j_call: TRBJ2-7
clone_size: few
d_call: -
v_call: TRBV19
cdr3_nt: TGTGCCAGTAGTACCCCCGGGACAAGCTACGAGCAGTACTTC
cdr3_aa: CASSTPGTSYEQYF

j_call: TRBJ2-2
clone_size: once
d_call: TRBD1
v_call: TRBV7-9
cdr3_nt: TGTGCCAGCAGCCCAAGGGGAGGGACAGGGAGAACCGGGGAGCTGTTTTTT
cdr3_aa: CASSPRGGTGRTGELFF

j_call: TRBJ1-1
clone_size: -
d_call: -
v_call: TRBV30
cdr3_nt: TGTGCCTGGAGCGGTATGAACACTGAAGCTTTCTTT
cdr3_aa: CAWSGMNTEAFF

j_call: TRBJ2-4
clone_size: -
d_call: -
v_call: TRBV3-1/TRBV3-2
cdr3_nt: TGTGCCAGCAGCAAATTGGACACGACCCAAAACATTCAGTACTTC
cdr3_aa: CASSKLDTTQNIQYF

j_call: TRBJ2-4
clone_size: -
d_call: -
v_call: TRBV11-2
cdr3_nt: TGTGCCAGCAGCTTAGGGAGCATTCAGTACTTC
cdr3_aa: CASSLGSIQYF

j_call: TRBJ2-5
clone_size: -
d_call: -
v_call: TRBV2
cdr3_nt: TGTGCCAGCACCCAAATGGAGACCCAGTACTTC
cdr3_aa: CASTQMETQYF

j_call: TRBJ1-3
clone_size: -
d_call: -
v_call: TRBV5-1
cdr3_nt: TGCGCCAGCAGCTTGGCTTTGAGCTCTGGAAACACCATATATTTT
cdr3_aa: CASSLALSSGNTIYF

j_call: TRBJ2-5
clone_size: -
d_call: TRBD1
v_call: TRBV7-9
cdr3_nt: TGTGCCAGCAGCGTCCACAGGGGGCCAGAGACCCAGTACTTC
cdr3_aa: CASSVHRGPETQYF

j_call: TRBJ2-3
clone_size: -
d_call: -
v_call: TRBV10-2
cdr3_nt: TGCGCCAGCAGCGTGTCGGGGGGCGTGGTAGATACGCAGTATTTT
cdr3_aa: CASSVSGGVVDTQYF

j_call: TRBJ1-4
clone_size: once
d_call: -
v_call: TRBV29-1
cdr3_nt: TGCAGCGGGCAGGATTCAACTAATGAAAAACTGTTTTTT
cdr3_aa: CSGQDSTNEKLFF